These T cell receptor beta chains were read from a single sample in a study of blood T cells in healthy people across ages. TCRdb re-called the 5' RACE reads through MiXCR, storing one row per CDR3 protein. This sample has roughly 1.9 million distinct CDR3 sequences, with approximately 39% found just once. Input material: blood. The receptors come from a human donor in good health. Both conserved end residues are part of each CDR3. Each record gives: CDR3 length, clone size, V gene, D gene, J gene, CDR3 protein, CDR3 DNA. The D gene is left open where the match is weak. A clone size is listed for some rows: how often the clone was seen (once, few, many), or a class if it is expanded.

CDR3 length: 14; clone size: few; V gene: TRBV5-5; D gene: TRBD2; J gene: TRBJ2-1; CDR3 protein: CASRGGGENNEQFF; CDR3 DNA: TGTGCCAGCAGGGGCGGGGGGGAAAACAATGAGCAGTTCTTC
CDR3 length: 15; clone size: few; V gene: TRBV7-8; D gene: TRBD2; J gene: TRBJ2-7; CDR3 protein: CASSFKLAGVYEQYF; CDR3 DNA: TGTGCCAGCAGCTTTAAATTAGCGGGGGTCTACGAGCAGTACTTC
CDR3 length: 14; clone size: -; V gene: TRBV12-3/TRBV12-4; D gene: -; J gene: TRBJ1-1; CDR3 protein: CASSFGPRNTEAFF; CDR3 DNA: TGTGCCAGCAGTTTCGGGCCGAGGAACACTGAAGCTTTCTTT
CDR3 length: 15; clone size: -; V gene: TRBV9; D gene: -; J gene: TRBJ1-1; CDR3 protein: CASSVGVRGDTEAFF; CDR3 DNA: TGTGCCAGCAGCGTAGGGGTTCGGGGAGACACTGAAGCTTTCTTT
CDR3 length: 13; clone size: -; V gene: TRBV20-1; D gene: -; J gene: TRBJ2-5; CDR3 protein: CSASVLFRETQYF; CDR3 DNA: TGCAGTGCTAGCGTTCTATTCAGGGAGACCCAGTACTTC
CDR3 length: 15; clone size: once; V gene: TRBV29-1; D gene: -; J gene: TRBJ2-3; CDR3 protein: CSVVSGEGGLDTQYF; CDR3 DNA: TGCAGCGTGGTGTCCGGGGAAGGGGGACTAGATACGCAGTATTTT
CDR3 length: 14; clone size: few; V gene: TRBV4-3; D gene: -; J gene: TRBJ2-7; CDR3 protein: CASSPQRASAEQYF; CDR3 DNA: TGCGCCAGCAGCCCTCAACGGGCAAGCGCCGAGCAGTACTTC
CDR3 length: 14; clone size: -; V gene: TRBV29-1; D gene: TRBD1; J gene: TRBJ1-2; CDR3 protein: CSVERTGAPYGYTF; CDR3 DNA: TGCAGCGTTGAAAGGACAGGTGCCCCCTATGGCTACACCTTC
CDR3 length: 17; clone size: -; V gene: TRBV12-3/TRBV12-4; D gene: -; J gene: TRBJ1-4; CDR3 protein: CASSTQGRKSFNEKLFF; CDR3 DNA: TGTGCCAGCAGCACCCAAGGGCGGAAATCTTTTAATGAAAAACTGTTTTTT
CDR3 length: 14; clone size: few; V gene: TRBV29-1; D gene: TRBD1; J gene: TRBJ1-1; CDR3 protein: CSVYRDRAGTEAFF; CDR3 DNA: TGCAGCGTTTATCGGGACAGGGCAGGCACTGAAGCTTTCTTT
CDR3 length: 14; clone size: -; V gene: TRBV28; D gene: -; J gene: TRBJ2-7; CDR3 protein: CANSLVLSSYEQYF; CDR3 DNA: TGTGCCAACAGTTTAGTCTTAAGCTCCTACGAGCAGTACTTC
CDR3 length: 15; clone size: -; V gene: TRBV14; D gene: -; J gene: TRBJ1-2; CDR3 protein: CASSPRAWGDVGYTF; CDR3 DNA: TGTGCCAGCAGCCCCAGAGCGTGGGGCGATGTCGGCTACACCTTC
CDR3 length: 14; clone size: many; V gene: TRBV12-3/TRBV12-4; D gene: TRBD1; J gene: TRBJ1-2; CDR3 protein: CASSQRTGGSGYTF; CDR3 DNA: TGTGCCAGCAGTCAACGGACAGGTGGAAGTGGCTACACCTTC
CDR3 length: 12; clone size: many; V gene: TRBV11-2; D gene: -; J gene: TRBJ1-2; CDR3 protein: CASSQSVYGYTF; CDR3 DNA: TGTGCCAGCAGCCAAAGTGTCTATGGCTACACCTTC
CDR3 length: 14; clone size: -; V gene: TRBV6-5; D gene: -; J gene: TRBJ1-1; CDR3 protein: CASSYVGRNTEAFF; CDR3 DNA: TGTGCCAGCAGTTACGTCGGGAGGAACACTGAAGCTTTCTTT
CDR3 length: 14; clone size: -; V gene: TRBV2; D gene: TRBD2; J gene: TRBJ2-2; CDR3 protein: CASKAGGVAGELFF; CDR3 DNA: TGTGCCAGCAAGGCGGGGGGCGTGGCCGGGGAGCTGTTTTTT
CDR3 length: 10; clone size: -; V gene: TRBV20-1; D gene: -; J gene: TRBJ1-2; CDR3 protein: CTSPVNGYTF; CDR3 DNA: TGCACTTCCCCAGTAAATGGCTACACCTTC
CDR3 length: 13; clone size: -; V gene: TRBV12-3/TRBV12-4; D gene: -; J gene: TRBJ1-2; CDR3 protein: CASSLRASLGYTF; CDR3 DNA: TGTGCCAGCAGTCTACGGGCCTCGCTTGGGTACACCTTC